This is a list of T cell receptor beta chains from one sample in a study of cytomegalovirus exposure and HLA in healthy donors. Clones were sequenced by immunoSEQ multiplex PCR, and TCRdb holds only the in-frame ones, with some missing. The repertoire holds over 70,000 clones, with just under 75% as singletons. Sample: PBMCs. These TCRs come from a human donor in good health. CDR3s include the opening cysteine and the closing phenylalanine or tryptophan. The D gene is left open where the match is weak. Where a row states a size, it is once, few, many or the class of an expanded clone; other rows omit it.

- TRBJ2-1 TRBV30 - CAWNIYGSGEQFF TGTGCCTGGAATATTTATGGGAGTGGTGAGCAGTTCTTC
TRBD1 TRBJ2-2 TRBV30 - CAWMRGQNTGELFF TGTGCCTGGATGAGGGGGCAGAACACCGGGGAGCTGTTTTTT
TRBD1 TRBJ1-2 TRBV11-2 - CASSLDPGTALGGYTF TGTGCCAGCAGCTTAGACCCCGGGACAGCGTTAGGAGGCTACACCTTC
TRBD1 TRBJ1-1 TRBV9 - CASSFRQGVGETEAFF TGTGCCAGCAGCTTCCGACAGGGGGTGGGCGAAACTGAAGCTTTCTTT
- TRBJ1-5 TRBV5-6 - CASSLGGLFSNQPQHF TGTGCCAGCAGCTTAGGCGGGTTATTTAGCAATCAGCCCCAGCATTTT
- TRBJ2-5 TRBV7-9 few CASSFRQGQETQYF TGTGCCAGCAGCTTCCGGCAGGGGCAAGAGACCCAGTACTTC
TRBD1 TRBJ1-5 TRBV28 - CASRPDRYQPQHF TGTGCCAGCAGGCCGGACAGGTATCAGCCCCAGCATTTT
TRBD1 TRBJ2-7 TRBV30 - CAWSGRGTPPYEQYF TGTGCCTGGAGTGGCAGGGGGACACCCCCCTACGAGCAGTACTTC
- TRBJ2-3 TRBV30 - CAWSVSGTFPSTDTQYF TGTGCCTGGAGTGTATCGGGGACATTCCCTAGCACAGATACGCAGTATTTT
TRBD2 TRBJ2-7 TRBV10-3 once CAISSGGEQYF TGTGCCATCAGTAGCGGGGGGGAGCAGTACTTC
- TRBJ1-2 TRBV9 few CASSVAGGVVGYTF TGTGCCAGCAGCGTAGCGGGGGGCGTTGTCGGCTACACCTTC
TRBD1 TRBJ1-2 TRBV7-8 - CASSPMTGSPYGYTF TGTGCCAGCAGCCCGATGACAGGGTCCCCCTATGGCTACACCTTC
- TRBJ1-1 TRBV15 - CATSGGALNTEAFF TGTGCCACCAGCGGGGGGGCATTAAACACTGAAGCTTTCTTT
- TRBJ2-7 TRBV5-1 - CASSFGSDEQYF TGCGCCAGCAGCTTCGGGAGCGACGAGCAGTACTTC
TRBD1 TRBJ1-1 TRBV6-5 - CASRPGTGGNTEAFF TGTGCCAGCAGGCCCGGGACAGGGGGCAACACTGAAGCTTTCTTT
TRBD1 TRBJ1-4 TRBV28 few CASSSPGGKGEKLFF TGTGCCAGCAGTAGCCCAGGGGGTAAAGGGGAAAAACTGTTTTTT
- TRBJ1-4 TRBV6-6 - CASSYSTEEKLFF TGTGCCAGCAGTTACTCGACGGAGGAAAAACTGTTTTTT
TRBD1 TRBJ2-1 TRBV28 - CASRGDSYNEQFF TGTGCCAGCAGGGGGGACAGTTACAATGAGCAGTTCTTC
TRBD1 TRBJ2-7 TRBV7-8 - CASTDMTGQGANEQYF TGTGCCAGCACCGATATGACCGGACAGGGGGCGAACGAGCAGTACTTC
TRBD1 TRBJ2-2 TRBV6-5 once CASSRQGAITGELFF TGTGCCAGCAGTCGTCAGGGGGCGATCACCGGGGAGCTGTTTTTT
- TRBJ1-2 TRBV6-6 - CASTPGGNYGYTF TGTGCCAGCACCCCGGGGGGAAACTATGGCTACACCTTC
- TRBJ2-5 TRBV5-1 - CASSSPGSGGKRTQYF TGCGCCAGCAGCTCTCCAGGGTCAGGAGGGAAGAGAACCCAGTACTTC
TRBD2 TRBJ2-7 TRBV14 - CASSQGLLAGKYEQYF TGTGCCAGCAGCCAAGGTCTGCTAGCGGGGAAGTACGAGCAGTACTTC
- TRBJ2-2 TRBV7-8 - CASSPLSLTGELFF TGTGCCAGCAGCCCCCTGAGCCTCACCGGGGAGCTGTTTTTT
- TRBJ2-3 TRBV4-1 - CASSSSAEGDTDTQYF TGCGCCAGCAGCAGCAGCGCGGAAGGGGACACAGATACGCAGTATTTT
TRBD2 TRBJ2-2 TRBV4-2 - CASSPTSGNTGELFF TGTGCCAGCAGCCCGACTAGCGGGAACACCGGGGAGCTGTTTTTT
TRBD2 TRBJ2-7 TRBV5-4 - CASRTMTSGTYEQYF TGTGCCAGCAGGACCATGACTAGCGGCACCTACGAGCAGTACTTC
- TRBJ1-1 TRBV11-3 - CASSPDTEAFF TGTGCCAGCAGCCCTGACACTGAAGCTTTCTTT
TRBD1 TRBJ1-1 TRBV7-8 - CASSARRGPNTEAFF TGTGCCAGCAGCGCGAGAAGGGGGCCTAACACTGAAGCTTTCTTT
- TRBJ1-2 TRBV5-1 few CASSPAPNYDYGYTF TGCGCCAGCAGCCCAGCTCCCAACTACGACTATGGCTACACCTTC
- TRBJ1-1 TRBV4-2 - CASSQDLAGGNTEAFF TGTGCCAGCAGCCAAGATCTAGCAGGAGGGAACACTGAAGCTTTCTTT
TRBD1 TRBJ1-5 TRBV7-3 - CASSLDRDQPQHF TGTGCCAGCAGCTTAGACAGGGATCAGCCCCAGCATTTT
- TRBJ2-7 TRBV9 - CASSPSGYEQYF TGTGCCAGCAGTCCTTCCGGGTACGAGCAGTACTTC
- TRBJ2-7 TRBV7-8 - CASRPSLSSVEQYF TGTGCCAGCAGACCCTCACTATCTAGCGTCGAGCAGTACTTC
- TRBJ1-1 TRBV10-1 - CASSESQGTEAFF TGCGCCAGCAGTGAGTCCCAGGGAACCGAAGCTTTCTTT
- TRBJ2-5 TRBV18 - CASSPPGDGETQYF TGTGCCAGCTCACCACCAGGGGATGGAGAGACCCAGTACTTC
TRBD2 TRBJ2-1 TRBV9 - CASSAPLAGGPGKNEQFF TGTGCCAGCAGCGCCCCGCTAGCGGGAGGGCCGGGTAAGAATGAGCAGTTCTTC
- TRBJ1-1 TRBV28 few CASNYGGPTEAFF TGTGCCAGCAATTATGGGGGCCCCACTGAAGCTTTCTTT
- TRBJ2-5 TRBV5-1 - CASSFGPGAGETQYF TGCGCCAGCAGCTTTGGACCAGGGGCTGGGGAGACCCAGTACTTC
- TRBJ1-1 TRBV30 once CAWSVGANTEAFF TGTGCCTGGAGTGTAGGGGCGAACACTGAAGCTTTCTTT